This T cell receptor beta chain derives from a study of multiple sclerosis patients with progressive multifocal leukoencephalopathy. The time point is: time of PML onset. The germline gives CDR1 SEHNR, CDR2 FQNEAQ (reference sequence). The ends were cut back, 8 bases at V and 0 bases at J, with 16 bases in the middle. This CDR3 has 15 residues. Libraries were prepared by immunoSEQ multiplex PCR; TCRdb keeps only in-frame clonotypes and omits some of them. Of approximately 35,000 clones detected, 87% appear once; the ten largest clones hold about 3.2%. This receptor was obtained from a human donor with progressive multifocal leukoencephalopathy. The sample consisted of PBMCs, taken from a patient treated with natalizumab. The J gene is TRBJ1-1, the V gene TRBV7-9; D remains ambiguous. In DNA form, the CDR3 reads TGTGCCAGCCAAACTGGACCGGCGATGAACACTGAAGCTTTCTTT. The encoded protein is CASQTGPAMNTEAFF.